Listed below are T cell receptor beta chains from one sample, sequenced in a study of immune evolution from preneoplasia to lung adenocarcinoma. Clones were read by immunoSEQ multiplex PCR, and TCRdb kept only the in-frame ones, dropping some. Of about 14,000 clones listed, 80% to 90% were seen once; the top ten hold 4.2%. Sequenced sample: FFPE minimally invasive lung adenocarcinoma tissue. The receptors here all came from a person aged 65 to 85 with lung adenocarcinoma. CDR3s include the opening cysteine and the closing phenylalanine or tryptophan. A D gene is named only where the DNA matches it firmly. Clone size, where shown, is once, few, many, or a class for clones that have expanded.

D	V	size	J	DNA	CDR3
.	TRBV7-8	.	TRBJ2-5	TGTGCCAGCAGCCCAACCCGAGTCGAAGAGACCCAGTACTTC	CASSPTRVEETQYF
TRBD2	TRBV28	.	TRBJ2-7	TGTGCCAGCTTCGGGGGAGGGGTCTACGAGCAGTACTTC	CASFGGGVYEQYF
.	TRBV18	.	TRBJ1-2	TGTGCCAGCTCACCATCCGGGGATGTTAACTATGGCTACACCTTC	CASSPSGDVNYGYTF
TRBD1	TRBV28	.	TRBJ2-7	TGTGCCAGCAGACTCCAGACAGGGGGCTACGAGCAGTACTTC	CASRLQTGGYEQYF
TRBD1	TRBV5-6	.	TRBJ1-1	TGTGCCAGCAGCTTGGGGGACAGGCTGAACACTGAAGCTTTCTTT	CASSLGDRLNTEAFF
.	TRBV18	.	TRBJ1-1	TGTGCCAGCTCAGGTCCGAGTACTGAAGCTTTCTTT	CASSGPSTEAFF
TRBD1	TRBV5-6	.	TRBJ2-7	TGTGCCAGCAGCCTGACAGGGTTCCCCTACGAGCAGTACTTC	CASSLTGFPYEQYF
TRBD2	TRBV18	.	TRBJ2-1	TGTGCCAGCTCACCAACTAGCGGGAGATCGAATGAGCAGTTCTTC	CASSPTSGRSNEQFF
.	TRBV9	.	TRBJ1-4	TGTGCCAGCAGCGTAGGGTTAGTTCCAAATGAAAAACTGTTTTTT	CASSVGLVPNEKLFF
TRBD2	TRBV30	.	TRBJ2-2	TGTGCCTCGAATCGGGGGGGCCGGGGCGGGGAGCTGTTTTTT	CASNRGGRGGELFF
.	TRBV7-9	.	TRBJ1-3	TGTGCCAGCAGCTCCCAAACATCAGGAAACACCATATATTTT	CASSSQTSGNTIYF
.	TRBV7-8	.	TRBJ1-3	TGTGCCAGCAGCTTAGGGGGGTACTCTGGAAACACCATATATTTT	CASSLGGYSGNTIYF
.	TRBV7-8	.	TRBJ2-3	TGTGCCAGCAGCCCCCCCCGACAAGATACGCAGTATTTT	CASSPPRQDTQYF
.	TRBV5-4	.	TRBJ1-1	TGTGCCAGCAGCTCCGCGAACACTGAAGCTTTCTTT	CASSSANTEAFF
.	TRBV11-1	few	TRBJ2-7	TGTGCCAGCAGCTTGAGTCATTCCTACGAGCAGTACTTC	CASSLSHSYEQYF
TRBD2	TRBV7-8	few	TRBJ2-1	TGTGCCAGCAGCTTAGACCTAGCGGGGGGGCGCAATGAGCAGTTCTTC	CASSLDLAGGRNEQFF
.	TRBV6-5	.	TRBJ1-5	TGTGCCAGCAGCACACAGGGAGGTCAGCCCCAGCATTTT	CASSTQGGQPQHF
.	TRBV4-1	.	TRBJ1-1	TGCGCCAGCAGCACAGAGGGGCAGAGGACTGAAGCTTTCTTT	CASSTEGQRTEAFF
.	TRBV15	.	TRBJ1-5	TGTGCCACCAGGATTGGTGGACGGGAAGGCCAGCCCCAGCATTTT	CATRIGGREGQPQHF
.	TRBV27	.	TRBJ1-2	TGTGCCAGCAGTTTCTTTGGGGATAACTATGGCTACACCTTC	CASSFFGDNYGYTF
.	TRBV6-6	.	TRBJ1-1	TGTGCCAGCAGTTACTCGACCGATTACGACCATGTAGCTTTCTTT	CASSYSTDYDHVAFF
.	TRBV18	.	TRBJ1-1	TGTGCCAGCTCACTAGAGTTCGGGTTCACTGAAGCTTTCTTT	CASSLEFGFTEAFF
.	TRBV30	.	TRBJ1-4	TGTGCCTGGAGTGTACTAAGAGAAAAACTGTTTTTT	CAWSVLREKLFF
TRBD2	TRBV5-4	.	TRBJ2-1	TGTGCCAGCAGCTTAGCAGCTAGGACTAGCGGATACAATGAGCAGTTCTTC	CASSLAARTSGYNEQFF
TRBD1	TRBV6-4	.	TRBJ2-5	TGTGCCAGCATAGCCAGGGGGCACGGGACCCAGTACTTC	CASIARGHGTQYF
.	TRBV7-9	few	TRBJ2-1	TGTGCCAGCAGCTACCGACAACCCAATGAGCAGTTCTTC	CASSYRQPNEQFF
.	TRBV19	.	TRBJ1-4	TGTGCCAGTAGGACAGGTGAAAAACTGTTTTTT	CASRTGEKLFF
.	TRBV18	few	TRBJ2-7	TGTGCCAGCTCACGAGATTCCTACGAGCAGTACTTC	CASSRDSYEQYF
TRBD1	TRBV7-9	.	TRBJ2-1	TGTGCCAGCAGCTCGCGACAGGGGGATGAGCAGTTCTTC	CASSSRQGDEQFF
.	TRBV6-5	.	TRBJ2-7	TGTGCCAGCAGTCCCCGGGGCTTGGGGGCGGAGCAGTACTTC	CASSPRGLGAEQYF
.	TRBV19	once	TRBJ2-3	TGTGCCAGTAGTATCCGGGGGGCCCGAGACACGCAGTATTTT	CASSIRGARDTQYF
.	TRBV28	.	TRBJ1-1	TGTGCCAGCAGCCCCACCGGGGTCGGGAACACTGAAGCTTTCTTT	CASSPTGVGNTEAFF
.	TRBV30	.	TRBJ1-5	TGTGCCTGGAGGGCGGGGGGCAATCAGCCCCAGCATTTT	CAWRAGGNQPQHF
.	TRBV30	.	TRBJ2-5	TGTGCCTGGAGTGCAGGCCTACCAGAGACCCAGTACTTC	CAWSAGLPETQYF
TRBD1	TRBV11-3	.	TRBJ1-2	TGTGCCAGCAGCACCTCCGGGACAGTTTATGGCTACACCTTC	CASSTSGTVYGYTF
TRBD1	TRBV10-2	.	TRBJ1-2	TGCGCCAGCAGTGATTACAGGGGGCTCGGAGGCTACACCTTC	CASSDYRGLGGYTF
.	TRBV20-1	.	TRBJ2-3	TGCAGTGCTAGTGTAGCCGGTACGCAGTATTTT	CSASVAGTQYF
.	TRBV7-2	few	TRBJ2-7	TGTGCCAGCAGCTTAGCAAAGGGGTACGAGCAGTACTTC	CASSLAKGYEQYF
TRBD1	TRBV15	once	TRBJ1-3	TGTGCCACCAGCATGCAGGGGGTAGACACCATATATTTT	CATSMQGVDTIYF
.	TRBV7-3	.	TRBJ2-6	TGTGCCAGCAGCTTAACCGGGACAATGTCTGGGGCCAACGTCCTGACTTTC	CASSLTGTMSGANVLTF
.	TRBV21-1	.	TRBJ2-7	TGTGCCAGCAGCGGACTAGCGGCAGCCTACGAGCAGTACTTC	CASSGLAAAYEQYF
.	TRBV19	.	TRBJ1-2	TGTGCCAGTATCGACAGGTTTCGCTATGGCTACACCTTC	CASIDRFRYGYTF
.	TRBV21-1	.	TRBJ2-3	TGTGCCAGCAGCAAGGGTCCGGGGAGAGATACGCAGTATTTT	CASSKGPGRDTQYF
TRBD1	TRBV19	.	TRBJ2-1	TGTGCCAGTAGCCCGGGACAGCGGCGATACAATGAGCAGTTCTTC	CASSPGQRRYNEQFF
TRBD2	TRBV28	few	TRBJ2-7	TGTGCCAGCCGGTCTAGCGGAGCTAATGAGCAGTACTTC	CASRSSGANEQYF
TRBD2	TRBV7-9	.	TRBJ2-1	TGTGCCAGCACCGGGGGGACCTACAATGAGCAGTTCTTC	CASTGGTYNEQFF
.	TRBV5-8	.	TRBJ1-1	TGTGCCAGCAGCTTGACCAGGCGCACTGAAGCTTTCTTT	CASSLTRRTEAFF
.	TRBV2	.	TRBJ2-1	TGTGCCAGCAGTGAATATTGGGGTAGCTCCTACAATGAGCAGTTCTTC	CASSEYWGSSYNEQFF
.	TRBV5-1	medium-sized	TRBJ1-2	TGCGCCAGCAGCCCCGGCTTAGAGTTGAACTATGGCTACACCTTC	CASSPGLELNYGYTF